This T cell receptor (beta chain) originates from a study of OX40 agonist ivuxolimab in advanced cancers. Study background: A diagnosis of hepatocellular carcinoma, melanoma, renal cell or head and neck cancer was present in dose-escalation patients. Those enrolled were about 82% male, with a mean age of about 66 years and ages from roughly 20 to 90. Study results and caveats: Relative to CD4+ cells, CD8+ T cells on average had more expanded clones.

A word on this clone: Its antigen is currently unknown.

Assay used: immunoSEQ multiplex PCR; TCRdb lists only in-frame clones, some missing. Here the sample spans some 50,000 clones, 82% being singletons. Trimming left V 6 bases short and J 4 bases short, with 7 bases between. CDR3 length: 12 amino acids. Germline CDR1 reads MNHEY; CDR2 reads SMNVEV (reference sequence). The TCR originated in an adult with an advanced solid tumor such as melanoma, head and neck, liver or kidney cancer. The sequencing here drew on CD4+ or CD8+ T cells sorted from blood, taken in a trial of the OX40 agonist ivuxolimab. J is TRBJ1-5 and V is TRBV27; D gene ambiguous. CDR3 residues: CASRSGNQPQHF. In DNA form, the CDR3 reads TGTGCCAGCAGATCGGGTAATCAGCCCCAGCATTTT.